The 8 T cell receptor beta chains presented below share a single source sample, sequenced in a study of blood T cell repertoires in COVID-19. Assay used: immunoSEQ multiplex PCR; TCRdb lists only in-frame clones, some missing. The repertoire holds about 300,000 clones, with just over 85% as singletons. Sequencing was carried out using PBMCs or T cells enriched from blood (not recorded which). Source of these receptors: a man aged 25 to 45 who had recovered from COVID-19.

This clone was recorded once. The J gene is TRBJ2-7, the V gene TRBV6-5; the match to TRBD1 covers 7 bases. With 7 bases clipped from V and 2 bases from J, the junction kept 11 bases outside the gene matches. This CDR3 is built from 15 residues. The germline gives CDR1 MNHEY, CDR2 SVGAGI. CDR3 coding DNA: TGTGCCAGCACCTACTGGGGACAGTCAGCCTACGAGCAGTACTTC. Protein product: CASTYWGQSAYEQYF.

The CDR3 DNA sequence: TGTGCCAGCAGCTTAGGCTACGAGTACGAGCAGTACTTC. It codes for CASSLGYEYEQYF. The V gene is TRBV11-3, the J gene TRBJ2-7; D call uncertain. V lost 1 base to trimming and J lost 4 bases, with 8 bases between them. Looked up from germline, CDR1 is SGHNT and CDR2 is YENEEA. The length of the CDR3 is 13 residues.

As DNA, the CDR3 is TGTGCCAGCAGTTCCCCTTCCAGGAACAATGAGCAGTTCTTC. Its protein is CASSSPSRNNEQFF. The chain has TRBV6-5 and TRBJ2-1; D remains ambiguous. Germline-derived CDR1 and CDR2 are MNHEY and SVGAGI. This CDR3 is built from 14 residues. Trimming pared 4 bases from V and 5 bases from J, leaving 12 bases between.

This chain's CDR3 is CASSQGSRGIQYF. In DNA form, the CDR3 reads TGTGCCAGCAGCCAAGGATCGAGAGGCATTCAGTACTTC. V is TRBV3-1 (or the pseudogene TRBV3-2) and J is TRBJ2-4, with D uncertain. This CDR3 spans 13 amino acids. The ends were cut back, 1 base at V and 9 bases at J, with 10 bases in the middle. CDR1 and CDR2 (germline): LGHDT, YNNKEL (reference sequence).

The rearrangement links TRBV2 to TRBJ1-1, with D possibly matching TRBD1 (6 bases). CDR3 length: 14 residues. Trimming shortened V by 7 bases and J by 10 bases, and 22 bases separated the two germline ends. Per germline, CDR1 SNHLY and CDR2 FYNNEI. In DNA, the CDR3 is TGTGCCAGCATTCTCGGAGGAGACAGGTTTCGAGCTTTCTTT. Protein product: CASILGGDRFRAFF.

The chain combines TRBV4-1 with TRBJ1-1; a weak D match, TRBD1 (6 bases). The germline CDR1 and CDR2 sequences are MGHRA and YSYEKL. The CDR3 has 19 residues. V was trimmed by 1 base and J by 0 bases, leaving 21 bases between them. This chain's CDR3 is CASSQGPRGTLSMNTEAFF. DNA for the CDR3: TGCGCCAGCAGCCAAGGACCGAGAGGGACACTATCGATGAACACTGAAGCTTTCTTT.

The chain combines TRBV11-2 with TRBJ2-1; TRBD1 agrees at 8 bases. The V gene end was trimmed by 1 base and the J gene end by 4 bases; junction bases not matched to a gene: 9. In germline, CDR1 is SGHAT, CDR2 FQNNGV. This CDR3 comprises 17 residues. CDR3: CASSLAAWDRSYNEQFF. DNA of the CDR3: TGTGCCAGCAGCTTAGCAGCTTGGGACAGGTCTTACAATGAGCAGTTCTTC.

The rearrangement uses TRBV7-2 and TRBJ2-3; 7 bases map to TRBD2. Trimming took 1 base from V and 6 from J; bases not matched to a gene: 13. Germline-derived CDR1 and CDR2 are SGHTA and FQGNSA. The CDR3 spans 17 residues. DNA of the CDR3: TGTGCCAGCAGCTTAGGAAGCGCGGGAGATGGGACTGATACGCAGTATTTT. Amino acid sequence: CASSLGSAGDGTDTQYF.